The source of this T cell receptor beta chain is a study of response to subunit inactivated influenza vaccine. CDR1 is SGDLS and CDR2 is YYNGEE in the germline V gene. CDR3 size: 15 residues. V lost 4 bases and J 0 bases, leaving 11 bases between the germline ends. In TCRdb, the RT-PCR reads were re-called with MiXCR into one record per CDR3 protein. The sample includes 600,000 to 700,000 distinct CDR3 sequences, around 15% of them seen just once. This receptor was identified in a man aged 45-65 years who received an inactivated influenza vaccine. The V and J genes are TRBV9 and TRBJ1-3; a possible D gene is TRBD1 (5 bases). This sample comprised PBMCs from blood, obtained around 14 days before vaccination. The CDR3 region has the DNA TGTGCCAGCAGCCCGGGACTGACCTCTGGAAACACCATATATTTT. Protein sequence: CASSPGLTSGNTIYF. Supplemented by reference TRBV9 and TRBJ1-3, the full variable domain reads DSGVTQTPKHLITATGQRVTLRCSPRSGDLSVYWYQQSLDQGLQFLIQYYNGEERAKGNILERFSAQQFPDLHSELNLSSLELGDSALYFCASSPGLTSGNTIYFGEGSWLTVV.